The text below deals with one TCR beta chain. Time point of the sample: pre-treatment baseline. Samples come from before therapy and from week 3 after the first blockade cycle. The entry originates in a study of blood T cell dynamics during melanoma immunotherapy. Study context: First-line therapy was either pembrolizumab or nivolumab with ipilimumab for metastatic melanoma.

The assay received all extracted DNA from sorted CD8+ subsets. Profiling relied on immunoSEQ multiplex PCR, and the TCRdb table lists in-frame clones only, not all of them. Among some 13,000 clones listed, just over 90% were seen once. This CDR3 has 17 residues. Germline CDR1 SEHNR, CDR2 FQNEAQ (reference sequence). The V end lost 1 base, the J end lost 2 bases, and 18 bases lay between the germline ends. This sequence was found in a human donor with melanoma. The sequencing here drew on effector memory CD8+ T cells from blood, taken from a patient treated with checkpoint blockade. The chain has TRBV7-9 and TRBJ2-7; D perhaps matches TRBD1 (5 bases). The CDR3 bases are TGTGCCAGCAGCTTAGGGCCCCCTGACAGTTGGCCCTACGAGCAGTACTTC. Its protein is CASSLGPPDSWPYEQYF.